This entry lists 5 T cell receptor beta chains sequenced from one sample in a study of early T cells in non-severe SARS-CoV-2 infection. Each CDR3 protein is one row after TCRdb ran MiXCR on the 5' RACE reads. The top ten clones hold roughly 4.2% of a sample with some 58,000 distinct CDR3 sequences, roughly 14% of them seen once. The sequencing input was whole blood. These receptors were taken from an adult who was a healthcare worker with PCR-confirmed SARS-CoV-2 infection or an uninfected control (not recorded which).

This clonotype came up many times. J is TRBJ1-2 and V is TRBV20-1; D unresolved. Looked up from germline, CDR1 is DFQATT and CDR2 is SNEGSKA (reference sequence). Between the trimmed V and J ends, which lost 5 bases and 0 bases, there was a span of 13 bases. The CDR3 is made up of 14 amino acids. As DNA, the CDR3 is TGCAGTGCTCAGACCCGATCCGCTAACTATGGCTACACCTTC. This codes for CSAQTRSANYGYTF.

CDR3: CAWRLSGANVLTF. The CDR3 DNA is TGTGCCTGGCGCCTCTCTGGGGCCAACGTCCTGACTTTC. The chain uses TRBV30 and TRBJ2-6; D gene uncertain. Germline V gene sequence: CDR1 GTSNPN, CDR2 SVGIG (reference sequence). The CDR3 is 13 residues long. Trimming removed 5 bases from V and 0 bases from J, with 5 bases in between.

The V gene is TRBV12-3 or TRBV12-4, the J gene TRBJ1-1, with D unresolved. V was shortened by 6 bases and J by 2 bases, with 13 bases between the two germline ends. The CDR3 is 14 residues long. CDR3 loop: CASSRSASNTEAFF. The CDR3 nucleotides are TGTGCCAGCAGCCGCTCGGCAAGCAACACTGAAGCTTTCTTT.

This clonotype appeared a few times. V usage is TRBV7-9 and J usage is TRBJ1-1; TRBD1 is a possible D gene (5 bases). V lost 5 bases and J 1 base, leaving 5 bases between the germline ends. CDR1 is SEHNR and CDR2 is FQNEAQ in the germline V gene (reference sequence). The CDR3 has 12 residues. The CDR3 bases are TGTGCCAGCAGCAGGGGGAACACTGAAGCTTTCTTT. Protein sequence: CASSRGNTEAFF.

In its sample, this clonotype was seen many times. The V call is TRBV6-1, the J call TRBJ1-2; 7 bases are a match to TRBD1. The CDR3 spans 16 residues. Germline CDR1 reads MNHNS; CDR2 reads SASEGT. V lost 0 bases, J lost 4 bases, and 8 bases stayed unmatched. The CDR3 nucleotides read TGTGCCAGCAGTGAAGCGGATGGAGGGGGCATCTATGGCTACACCTTC. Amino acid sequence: CASSEADGGGIYGYTF.